This TCR beta chain was captured by sequencing in a study of memory CD4+ T cells and cytomegalovirus serostatus. Study as a whole: Donors were healthy Belgian adults, fewer than ten CMV seropositive and approximately 23 seronegative. The study, taken as a whole, reports: The CMV-associated TCR signature appears largely within the CD4+ memory repertoire.

Deletions cut 1 base from V and 1 base from J, with 12 bases between. CDR3 length equals 16 residues. A word on this clone: Antigen specificity is unknown.

Single viable CD3+CD4+CD8-CD45RO+ cells were sorted as the memory CD4+ T cells. Total CD4+ T cells were enriched by CD4 positive selection. Assay used: immunoSEQ multiplex PCR; TCRdb lists only in-frame clones, some missing. This sample has about 52,000 clones; approximately 80% occur once, and the top ten carry around 1.5%. The sequenced sample consisted of memory CD4+ T cells from blood. J is TRBJ2-3 and V is TRBV23-1, with D unresolved. TRBV23-1 is recorded as an ORF, its role being uncertain. The source is an adult in good health and CMV-seropositive. The CDR3 spells CASSQFNPEGTDTQYF. The CDR3 bases are TGCGCCAGCAGTCAATTCAATCCTGAGGGCACAGATACGCAGTATTTT.